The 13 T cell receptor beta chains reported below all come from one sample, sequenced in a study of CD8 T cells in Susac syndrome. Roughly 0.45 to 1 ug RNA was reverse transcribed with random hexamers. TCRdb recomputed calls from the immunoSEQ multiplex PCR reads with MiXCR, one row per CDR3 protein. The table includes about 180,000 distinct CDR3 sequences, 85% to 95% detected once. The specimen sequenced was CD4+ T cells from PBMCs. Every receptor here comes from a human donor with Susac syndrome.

This CDR3 reads CAITQGAGQPNTGELFF. CDR3 DNA sequence: TGTGCCATCACTCAGGGGGCGGGTCAGCCGAACACCGGGGAGCTGTTTTTT. V usage is TRBV10-3 and J usage is TRBJ2-2; 8 bases fit TRBD1. The germline V gene has CDR1 ENHRY and CDR2 SYGVKD. The V gene end was trimmed by 7 bases and the J gene end by 0 bases; junction bases not matched to a gene: 10. The CDR3 is made up of 17 amino acids.

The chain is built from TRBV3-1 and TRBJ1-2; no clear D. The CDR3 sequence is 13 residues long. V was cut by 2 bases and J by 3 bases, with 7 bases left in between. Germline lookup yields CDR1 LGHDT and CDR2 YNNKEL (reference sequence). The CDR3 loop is CASSQQIDYGYTF. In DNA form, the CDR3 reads TGTGCCAGCAGCCAACAGATCGACTATGGCTACACCTTC.

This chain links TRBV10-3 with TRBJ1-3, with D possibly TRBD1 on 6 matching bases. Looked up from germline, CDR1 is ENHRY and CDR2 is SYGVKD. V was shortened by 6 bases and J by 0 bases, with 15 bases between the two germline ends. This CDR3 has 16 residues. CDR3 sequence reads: CAIRGDNVVSGNTIYF. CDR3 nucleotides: TGTGCCATCAGGGGGGACAACGTAGTCTCTGGAAACACCATATATTTT.

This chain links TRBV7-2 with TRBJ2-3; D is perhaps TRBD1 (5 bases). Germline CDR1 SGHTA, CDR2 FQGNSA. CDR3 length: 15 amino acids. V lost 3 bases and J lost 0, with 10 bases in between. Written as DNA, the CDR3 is TGTGCCAGCAGCTTGCAGGGCCGTAGCACAGATACGCAGTATTTT. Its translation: CASSLQGRSTDTQYF.

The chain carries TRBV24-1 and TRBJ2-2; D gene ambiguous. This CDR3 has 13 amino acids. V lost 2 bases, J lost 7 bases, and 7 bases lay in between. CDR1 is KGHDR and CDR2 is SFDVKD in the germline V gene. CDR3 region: CATSDSRFGELFF. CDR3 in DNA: TGTGCCACCAGTGATTCGCGTTTCGGGGAGCTGTTTTTT.

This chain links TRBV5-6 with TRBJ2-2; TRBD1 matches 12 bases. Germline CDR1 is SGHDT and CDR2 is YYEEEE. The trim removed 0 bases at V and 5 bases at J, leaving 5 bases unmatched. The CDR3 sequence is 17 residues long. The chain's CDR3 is CASSLAMGQGATGELFF. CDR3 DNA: TGTGCCAGCAGCTTGGCTATGGGACAGGGGGCGACCGGGGAGCTGTTTTTT.

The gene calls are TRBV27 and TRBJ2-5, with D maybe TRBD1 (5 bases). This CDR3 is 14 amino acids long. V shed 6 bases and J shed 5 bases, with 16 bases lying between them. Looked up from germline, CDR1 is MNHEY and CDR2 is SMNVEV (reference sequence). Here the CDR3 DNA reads TGTGCCAGCAGCCCAGGCAGGGCTCAGGAGACCCAGTACTTC. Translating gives CASSPGRAQETQYF.

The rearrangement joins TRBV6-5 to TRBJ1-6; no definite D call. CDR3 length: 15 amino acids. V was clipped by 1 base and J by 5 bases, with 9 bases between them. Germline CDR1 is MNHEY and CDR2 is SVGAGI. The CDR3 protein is CASSYLAGHNSPLHF. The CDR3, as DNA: TGTGCCAGCAGTTACTTGGCAGGCCATAATTCACCCCTCCACTTT.

The CDR3 here is CAIRETGGTDTQYF. As DNA, the CDR3 is TGTGCCATCAGGGAGACAGGTGGCACAGATACGCAGTATTTT. This rearrangement joins TRBV10-3 to TRBJ2-3; TRBD1 is a possible D gene (6 bases). The V gene's germline CDR1 is ENHRY and CDR2 SYGVKD. CDR3 length: 14 amino acids. Trimming cost V 6 bases and J 1 base, with 11 bases left between them.

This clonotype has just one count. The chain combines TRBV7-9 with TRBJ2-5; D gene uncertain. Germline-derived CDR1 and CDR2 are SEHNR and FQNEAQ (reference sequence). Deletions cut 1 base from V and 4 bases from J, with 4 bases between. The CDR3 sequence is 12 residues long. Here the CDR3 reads CASSLVAETQYF. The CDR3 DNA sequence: TGTGCCAGCAGCTTAGTGGCAGAGACCCAGTACTTC.

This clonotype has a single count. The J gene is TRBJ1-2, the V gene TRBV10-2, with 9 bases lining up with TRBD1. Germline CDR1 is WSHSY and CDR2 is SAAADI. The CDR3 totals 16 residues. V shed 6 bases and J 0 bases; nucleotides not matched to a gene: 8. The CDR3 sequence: CASSGDRAIANYGYTF. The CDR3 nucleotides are TGCGCCAGCAGCGGGGACAGGGCGATAGCTAACTATGGCTACACCTTC.

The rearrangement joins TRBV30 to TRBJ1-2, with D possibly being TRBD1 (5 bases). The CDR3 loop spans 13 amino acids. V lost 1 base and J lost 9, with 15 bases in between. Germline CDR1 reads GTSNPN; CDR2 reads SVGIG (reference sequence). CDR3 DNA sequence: TGTGCCTGGAGTGGGACTGGGGCTAGTCGCTACACCTTC. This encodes CAWSGTGASRYTF.

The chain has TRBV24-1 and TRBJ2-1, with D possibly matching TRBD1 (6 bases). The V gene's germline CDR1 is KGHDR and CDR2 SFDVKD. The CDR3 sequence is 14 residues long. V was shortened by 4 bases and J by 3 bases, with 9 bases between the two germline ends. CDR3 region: CATSDHRDYNEQFF. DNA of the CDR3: TGTGCCACCAGTGACCACAGGGACTACAATGAGCAGTTCTTC.